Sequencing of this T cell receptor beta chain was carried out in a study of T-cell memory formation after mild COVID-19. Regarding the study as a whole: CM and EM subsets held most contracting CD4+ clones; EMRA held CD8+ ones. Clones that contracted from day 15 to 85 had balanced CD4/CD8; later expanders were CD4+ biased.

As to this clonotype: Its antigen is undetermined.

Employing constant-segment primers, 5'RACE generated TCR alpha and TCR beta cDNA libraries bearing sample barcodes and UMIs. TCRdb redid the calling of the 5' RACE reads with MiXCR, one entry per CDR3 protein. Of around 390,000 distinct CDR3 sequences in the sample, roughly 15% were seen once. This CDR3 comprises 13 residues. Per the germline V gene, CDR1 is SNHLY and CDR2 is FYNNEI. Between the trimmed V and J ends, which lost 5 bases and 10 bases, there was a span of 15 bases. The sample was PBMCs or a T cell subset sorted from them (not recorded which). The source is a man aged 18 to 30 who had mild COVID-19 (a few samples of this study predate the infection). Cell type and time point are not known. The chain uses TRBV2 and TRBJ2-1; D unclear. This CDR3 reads CASSRTRSGEQFF. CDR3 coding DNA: TGTGCCAGCAGTCGGACCCGATCGGGCGAGCAGTTCTTC.